The present T cell receptor beta chain was sequenced within a study of cytomegalovirus exposure and HLA in healthy donors. Worth noting for this clone: Its antigen is still unknown.

Findings and caveats of the study: An analysis that came later showed most CMV-associated TCR beta chains appearing HLA-restricted.

The PCR was carried out with 60 Vbeta primers and 13 Jbeta primers. Here immunoSEQ multiplex PCR was the method, and the copy in TCRdb shows in-frame clones only, minus some. The profile covers approximately 160,000 clones, with approximately 84% appearing a single time and about 2.9% taken by the ten largest. Unmatched junction bases numbered 5, after V lost 3 bases and J lost 0 bases. The CDR3 length is 15 residues. Per germline, CDR1 SGDLS and CDR2 YYNGEE. The chain joins TRBV9 to TRBJ2-7; 8 nucleotides match TRBD1. The sample comprised PBMCs. This clonotype originated in a woman aged 45 to 65 in good health and CMV-seropositive. In DNA form, the CDR3 reads TGTGCCAGCAGCGCGAGGGGACAGGACTCCTACGAGCAGTACTTC. Translated: CASSARGQDSYEQYF.